The clone carrying this T cell receptor (beta chain) has a single count. The antigen is undetermined. V lost 4 bases to trimming and J lost 5 bases; unmatched junction nucleotides: 2. The CDR3 is 12 amino acids. The V gene's germline CDR1 is GTSNPN and CDR2 SVGIG (reference sequence). The data stem from a study of cytomegalovirus exposure and HLA in healthy donors. Whole-study context: The 95 to 150 validation repertoires were produced on the same platform as the 670 or so repertoires of the first cohort. This was reported in a later analysis. Study observations and caveats: Subsequent analysis of the 95 to 150 validation repertoires found a tendency for first-cohort TCR clusters to co-occur.

Profiled with immunoSEQ multiplex PCR; TCRdb holds only in-frame clones, not every one. This sample has about 100,000 clones, with approximately 86% found just once. The source of this sequence is a woman aged 18-35 years in good health and CMV-seronegative. The sequencing sample was made of PBMCs. V and J are TRBV30 and TRBJ2-3; 8 positions match TRBD1. The DNA for the CDR3 is TGTGCCTGGACAGGGGGCGGAGATACGCAGTATTTT. Protein sequence: CAWTGGGDTQYF.